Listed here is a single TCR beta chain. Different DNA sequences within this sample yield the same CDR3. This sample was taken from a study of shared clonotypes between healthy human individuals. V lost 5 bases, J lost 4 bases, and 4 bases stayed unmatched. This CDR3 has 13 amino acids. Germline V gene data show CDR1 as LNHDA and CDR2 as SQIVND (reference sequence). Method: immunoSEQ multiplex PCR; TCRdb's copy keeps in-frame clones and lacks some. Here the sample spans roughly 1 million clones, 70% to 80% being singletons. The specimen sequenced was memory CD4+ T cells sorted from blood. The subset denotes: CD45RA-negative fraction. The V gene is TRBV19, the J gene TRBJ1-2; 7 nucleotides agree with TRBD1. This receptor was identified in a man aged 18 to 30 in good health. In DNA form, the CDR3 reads TGTGCCAGTAGTCCCGGACAGGCCTATGGCTACACCTTC. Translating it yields CASSPGQAYGYTF.